A single sample gave rise to the 30 T cell receptor beta chains below, sequenced in a study of T cell responses to AZD1222 COVID-19 vaccine. Method: immunoSEQ multiplex PCR; TCRdb's copy keeps in-frame clones and lacks some. The table records 80,000 to 85,000 clones, less than 95% of them present only once. Here the sequenced sample was peripheral blood, taken 28 days after the second AZD1222 dose. These receptors originate from an adult who received the AZD1222 COVID-19 vaccine.

The J gene is TRBJ1-6, the V gene TRBV15; D unclear. The CDR3 is 13 residues long. Trimming left V 0 bases short and J 10 bases short, with 7 bases between. CDR1 and CDR2 (germline): LNHNV, YYDKDF (reference sequence). CDR3 amino acids: CATSRDNRSPLHF. The CDR3 DNA reads as TGTGCCACCAGCAGAGATAATCGATCACCCCTCCACTTT.

The rearrangement joins TRBV7-2 to TRBJ2-7; no definite D call. With 0 bases removed from V and 3 bases from J, the gap between germline ends came to 12 bases. The V gene's germline CDR1 is SGHTA and CDR2 FQGNSA. This CDR3 is built from 15 residues. The CDR3 DNA reads as TGTGCCAGCAGCTTAGCCCCCCTAGGAGACTACGAGCAGTACTTC. This encodes CASSLAPLGDYEQYF. Using reference TRBV7-2 and TRBJ2-7 for the parts outside the CDR3, the full variable domain is GAGVSQSPSNKVTEKGKDVELRCDPISGHTALYWYRQSLGQGLEFLIYFQGNSAPDKSGLPSDRFSAERTGGSVSTLTIQRTQQEDSAVYLCASSLAPLGDYEQYFGPGTRLTVT.

This clone was picked up one time. V usage is TRBV18 and J usage is TRBJ1-5; D possibly corresponds to TRBD1 (6 bases). Germline V gene data show CDR1 as KGHSH and CDR2 as LQKENI. The CDR3 totals 13 residues. Trimming cost V 5 bases and J 3 bases, with 8 bases left between them. This CDR3 reads CASSGQTNQPQHF. In DNA form, the CDR3 reads TGTGCCAGCTCAGGACAGACCAATCAGCCCCAGCATTTT.

J is TRBJ1-5 and V is TRBV27; a weak D match, TRBD1 (5 bases). This CDR3 contains 13 residues. V was clipped by 2 bases and J by 7 bases, with 9 bases between them. Germline V gene data show CDR1 as MNHEY and CDR2 as SMNVEV (reference sequence). CDR3 bases: TGTGCCAGCAGTTTACAGGGACGGCAGCCCCAGCATTTT. Its protein product is CASSLQGRQPQHF.

The chain carries TRBV7-2 and TRBJ2-6, with no clear D. Germline V gives CDR1 SGHTA, CDR2 FQGNSA. The CDR3 is 15 amino acids. V shed 4 bases and J shed 0 bases, with 7 bases lying between them. CDR3 bases: TGTGCCAGCAGCTCCATGGTCTCTGGGGCCAACGTCCTGACTTTC. The encoded protein is CASSSMVSGANVLTF.

The chain joins TRBV18 to TRBJ1-1, with 7 bases matching TRBD1. The germline CDR1 and CDR2 sequences are KGHSH and LQKENI. The CDR3 covers 14 residues. V shed 3 bases, J shed 6 bases, and the junction held 7 bases outside the gene matches. The CDR3 DNA reads TGTGCCAGCTCACCTTGGACAGGAATGTCTGAAGCTTTCTTT. Translating gives CASSPWTGMSEAFF.

The genes are TRBV19 and TRBJ1-1; 7 positions agree with TRBD1. The V gene's germline CDR1 is LNHDA and CDR2 SQIVND (reference sequence). This CDR3 contains 14 residues. V shed 10 bases, J shed 1 base, and the junction held 9 bases outside the gene matches. The CDR3 DNA reads as TGTGCCACCACGAACACAGGGGCGAACACTGAAGCTTTCTTT. Its translation: CATTNTGANTEAFF.

The chain carries TRBV19 and TRBJ1-6, with 7 bases identical to TRBD1. The germline CDR1 and CDR2 sequences are LNHDA and SQIVND (reference sequence). This CDR3 has 14 residues. After removal of 5 bases from V and 9 bases from J, the junction contained 7 bases not matched to a gene. The CDR3 nucleotides read TGTGCCAGTAGTCGCCAGGACAGGCGTTCACCCCTCCACTTT. Translated: CASSRQDRRSPLHF.

The rearrangement uses TRBV18 and TRBJ2-7; no definite D call. V gave up 0 bases and J gave up 3 bases, with 12 bases separating them. CDR3 length: 15 residues. Germline V gives CDR1 KGHSH, CDR2 LQKENI. CDR3 DNA sequence: TGTGCCAGCTCACCACCGTACGGAAGCAGCTACGAGCAGTACTTC. This encodes CASSPPYGSSYEQYF.

The chain carries TRBV19 and TRBJ2-1, with 13 nucleotides matching TRBD2. The CDR3 is made up of 15 amino acids. V lost 5 bases, J lost 6 bases, and 4 bases stayed unmatched. Germline V gives CDR1 LNHDA, CDR2 SQIVND (reference sequence). CDR3 amino acids: CASSVTSGRGNEQFF. The CDR3 DNA follows: TGTGCCAGTAGTGTTACTAGCGGGAGGGGCAATGAGCAGTTCTTC.

The V call is TRBV3-1 (or the pseudogene TRBV3-2), the J call TRBJ2-7, with D perhaps TRBD1 (5 bases). The CDR3 spans 13 residues. CDR1 is LGHDT, CDR2 YNNKEL, per germline (reference sequence). The V end was cut by 8 bases, the J end by 12 bases, with 23 bases between. Here the CDR3 DNA reads TGTGCCAGCCGTCGCCAGGGCTCTGATCTGTCGTACTTC. Translation gives CASRRQGSDLSYF.

The genes are TRBV21-1 and TRBJ2-7; the D call in the table, TRBD2, was not verified against the DNA. TRBV21-1 constitutes a pseudogene. The CDR3 is 14 amino acids. The CDR3 reads CASPRRPGDHEQYF. The CDR3, as DNA: TGTGCCAGCCCCCGGAGACCCGGAGATCACGAGCAGTACTTC.

The CDR3 sequence is CASSYSGRANSPLHF. The CDR3 DNA reads as TGTGCCAGCAGTTACTCTGGCAGGGCCAATTCACCCCTCCACTTT. The rearrangement joins TRBV6-5 to TRBJ1-6, with D possibly being TRBD1 (5 bases). Trimming removed 0 bases at V and 7 bases at J, with 10 bases between. The CDR3 covers 15 residues. Germline-derived CDR1 and CDR2 are MNHEY and SVGAGI.

The chain links TRBV6-1 to TRBJ2-1; TRBD2 agrees at 8 bases. The trim removed 3 bases at V and 10 bases at J, leaving 11 bases unmatched. Looked up from germline, CDR1 is MNHNS and CDR2 is SASEGT. This CDR3 contains 15 residues. The DNA of the CDR3 is TGTGCCAGCAGTGATTTTGGGACTAGAGTTAGGGAGCAGTTCTTC. This codes for CASSDFGTRVREQFF.

There are a few counts of this clone. The CDR3 sequence: CASSPGQGDNSPLHF. DNA of the CDR3: TGTGCCAGCTCACCGGGGCAGGGGGATAATTCACCCCTCCACTTT. The genes are TRBV18 and TRBJ1-6, with 7 positions matching TRBD1. The CDR3 length is 15 residues. The V and J ends lost 3 bases and 5 bases, in that order; junction bases with no gene match: 4. The germline gives CDR1 KGHSH, CDR2 LQKENI.

The chain's CDR3 is CASSLGLWDRGLPGYTF. CDR3 nucleotide sequence: TGTGCCAGCAGCTTAGGTCTTTGGGACAGGGGATTACCGGGCTACACCTTC. The J gene is TRBJ1-2, the V gene TRBV7-2; the match to TRBD1 covers 10 bases. CDR3 length equals 17 residues. Germline trimming cut 1 base from V and 8 bases from J; bases unmatched to any gene: 13. Germline V gives CDR1 SGHTA, CDR2 FQGNSA.

The V gene is TRBV7-8, the J gene TRBJ1-1; no definite D call. There are 15 residues in the CDR3. Germline assignment: CDR1 SGHVS and CDR2 FQNEAQ. The V end was cut by 5 bases, the J end by 4 bases, with 17 bases between. CDR3 coding DNA: TGTGCCAGCAGCATTAGCCGACGGGGTCGCACTGAAGCTTTCTTT. Translated, it gives CASSISRRGRTEAFF.

V usage is TRBV5-5 and J usage is TRBJ2-5; tentatively, D is TRBD1 or TRBD2 (5 bases each). This CDR3 region has 13 residues. Germline V CDR1 and CDR2: SGHKS, YYEKEE (reference sequence). With 6 bases removed from V and 5 bases from J, the gap between germline ends came to 14 bases. CDR3 sequence reads: CASNERDVETQYF. DNA for the CDR3: TGTGCCAGCAACGAACGGGACGTCGAGACCCAGTACTTC.

V is TRBV7-9 and J is TRBJ2-3; 7 nucleotides agree with TRBD1. The CDR3 is 14 amino acids. The V gene's germline CDR1 is SEHNR and CDR2 FQNEAQ (reference sequence). V was clipped by 3 bases and J by 6 bases; unmatched bases: 6. CDR3 in amino acids: CASSLGQPADTQYF. CDR3 DNA sequence: TGTGCCAGCAGCTTGGGACAGCCGGCGGATACGCAGTATTTT.

This sequence joins TRBV28 and TRBJ1-4; D unresolved. CDR1 and CDR2 from the germline V gene are MDHEN and SYDVKM. The CDR3 sequence is 13 residues long. The V gene lost 11 bases and the J gene lost 8 bases, with 18 bases spanning the gap. CDR3 coding DNA: TGTGCCTCATTAGAAGGATCGGAGGAAAAACTGTTTTTT. Its protein product is CASLEGSEEKLFF.

The genes are TRBV5-1 and TRBJ1-4, with D perhaps matching TRBD1 (5 bases). Trimming shortened V by 5 bases and J by 8 bases, and 16 bases separated the two germline ends. Germline values: CDR1 SGHRS, CDR2 YFSETQ. This CDR3 has 14 amino acids. The CDR3 DNA is TGCGCCAGCAGGACGGGACCCTCGGACGAAAAACTGTTTTTT. It codes for CASRTGPSDEKLFF.

This sequence joins TRBV6-5 and TRBJ2-6; D tentatively reads TRBD1 or TRBD2 (5 bases each). From germline, CDR1 is MNHEY and CDR2 SVGAGI. The CDR3 consists of 14 residues. Trimming shortened V by 10 bases and J by 2 bases, and 12 bases separated the two germline ends. The CDR3 bases are TGTGCCATCCGGGACGTAGCTGGGGCCAACGTCCTGACTTTC. It yields the protein CAIRDVAGANVLTF.

The rearrangement joins TRBV2 to TRBJ2-7; 9 bases fit TRBD1. The CDR3 consists of 14 residues. The germline V gene has CDR1 SNHLY and CDR2 FYNNEI. V lost 6 bases and J lost 3; bases outside the gene matches: 6. The CDR3 DNA follows: TGTGCCAGCAGCCGACAGGGGGGGCTCTACGAGCAGTACTTC. Its protein is CASSRQGGLYEQYF.

In its sample, this clone was seen once. J is TRBJ2-2 and V is TRBV19; D uncertain. The germline V and J ends were trimmed by 7 bases and 6 bases, with 15 bases remaining between them. The CDR3 loop spans 14 amino acids. Germline CDR1 is LNHDA and CDR2 is SQIVND (reference sequence). Here the CDR3 DNA reads TGTGCCAGTACTGAAGGATTCGTCGCCGGGGAGCTGTTTTTT. The encoded protein is CASTEGFVAGELFF.

This rearrangement joins TRBV30 to TRBJ2-1; D tentatively fits TRBD1 or TRBD2 (6 bases each). Germline V lookup: CDR1 GTSNPN, CDR2 SVGIG (reference sequence). This CDR3 is 15 amino acids long. Trimming removed 5 bases from V and 7 bases from J, with 21 bases in between. The CDR3 DNA follows: TGTGCCTGGTCCCCCCAAGGGGGGCCTGGTAATGAGCAGTTCTTC. Translating it yields CAWSPQGGPGNEQFF.

V gene TRBV2 combines with J gene TRBJ2-1; D is uncertain. CDR3 length equals 12 residues. Germline V gives CDR1 SNHLY, CDR2 FYNNEI. Trimming left V 4 bases short and J 6 bases short, with 7 bases between. The CDR3 sequence: CASSATGNEQFF. For the CDR3, the DNA is TGTGCCAGCAGTGCAACTGGCAATGAGCAGTTCTTC.

The chain has TRBV27 and TRBJ2-1, with 7 bases lining up with TRBD2. The CDR3 length is 16 residues. V was pared by 5 bases and J by 3 bases, with 10 bases of the junction left unmatched. CDR1 and CDR2 (germline): MNHEY, SMNVEV (reference sequence). The CDR3 loop reads CASSNLPTSFYNEQFF. Here the CDR3 DNA reads TGTGCCAGCAGTAACCTCCCGACTAGCTTCTACAATGAGCAGTTCTTC.

The chain combines TRBV19 with TRBJ2-7, with TRBD2 as a possible D gene (6 bases). V was trimmed by 5 bases and J by 0 bases, leaving 11 bases between them. Germline loops: CDR1 LNHDA, CDR2 SQIVND (reference sequence). The CDR3 length is 14 residues. The CDR3 region has the DNA TGTGCCAGTAGTCTCCGGGAGTCCTCCTACGAGCAGTACTTC. Translation gives CASSLRESSYEQYF. Complete variable domain (other parts from reference TRBV19 and TRBJ2-7): DGGITQSPKYLFRKEGQNVTLSCEQNLNHDAMYWYRQDPGQGLRLIYYSQIVNDFQKGDIAEGYSVSREKKESFPLTVTSAQKNPTAFYLCASSLRESSYEQYFGPGTRLTVT.

The rearrangement joins TRBV12-3 or TRBV12-4 to TRBJ1-1, with D maybe TRBD1 (5 bases). V lost 6 bases to trimming and J lost 4 bases, with 12 bases between them. The CDR3 extends over 13 amino acids. CDR3 nucleotide sequence: TGTGCCAGCAGCCTCTCAGGGACCACTGAAGCTTTCTTT. This encodes CASSLSGTTEAFF.

The chain combines TRBV11-2 with TRBJ2-7, with 7 bases identical to TRBD1. The junction had 9 bases not matched to a gene; V was cut back by 5 bases and J by 5 bases. Germline loops: CDR1 SGHAT, CDR2 FQNNGV. This CDR3 is 14 amino acids long. The CDR3 DNA is TGTGCCAGCAGCCGGGACAGTTCCTACGACGAGCAGTACTTC. Translation: CASSRDSSYDEQYF.